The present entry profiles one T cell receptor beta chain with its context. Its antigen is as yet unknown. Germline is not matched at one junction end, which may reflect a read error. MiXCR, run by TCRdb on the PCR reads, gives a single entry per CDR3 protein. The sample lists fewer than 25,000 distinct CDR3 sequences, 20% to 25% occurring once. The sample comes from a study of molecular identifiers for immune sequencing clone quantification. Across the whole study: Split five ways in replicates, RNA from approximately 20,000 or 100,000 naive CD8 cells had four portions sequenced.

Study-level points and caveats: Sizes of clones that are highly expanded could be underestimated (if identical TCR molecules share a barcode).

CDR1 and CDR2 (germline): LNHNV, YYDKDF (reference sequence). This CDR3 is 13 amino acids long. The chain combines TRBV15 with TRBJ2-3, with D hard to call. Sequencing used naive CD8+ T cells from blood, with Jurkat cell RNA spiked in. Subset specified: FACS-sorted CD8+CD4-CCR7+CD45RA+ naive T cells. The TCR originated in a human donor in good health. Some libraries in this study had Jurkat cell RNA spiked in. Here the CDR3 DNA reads TGTGTCACCAGCAAAGACACGAAAGATACGCAGTATTTT. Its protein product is CVTSKDTKDTQYF.